The rows below give T cell receptor beta chains drawn from one sample of a study of blood T cell repertoires in COVID-19. Assay: immunoSEQ multiplex PCR; the TCRdb copy retains only in-frame clones and omits some. The sample shows about 380,000 clones, about 90% of them seen only once. Source material: peripheral blood. The source of these receptors is a middle-aged man with acute or convalescent COVID-19. Each CDR3 is given with its conserved first and last residue. The D gene is left open where the match is weak. Size is stated for part of the rows, as once, few or many counts, or as a class when the clone is expanded.

>TRBJ2-5|TRBV13|TRBD2|NA
CASSLSILAGRLRETQYF
TGTGCCAGCAGCTTAAGTATCCTAGCGGGCCGCCTACGGGAGACCCAGTACTTC
>TRBJ2-7|TRBV5-4|TRBD2|NA
CASSRGGGEGYEQYF
TGTGCCAGCTCACGCGGGGGGGGCGAAGGGTACGAGCAGTACTTC
>TRBJ2-3|TRBV27|TRBD2|NA
CASSLRPTSGNTQYF
TGTGCCAGCAGTTTACGCCCGACTAGCGGGAATACGCAGTATTTT
>TRBJ1-3|TRBV3-1/TRBV3-2|NA|NA
CASSRNSGNTIYF
TGTGCCAGCAGCCGTAACTCTGGAAACACCATATATTTT
>TRBJ2-3|TRBV4-2|TRBD1|NA
CASSQVGTGGRLDTQYF
TGTGCCAGCAGCCAAGTAGGGACAGGGGGGCGCTTAGATACGCAGTATTTT
>TRBJ2-7|TRBV19|TRBD1|NA
CASSLGTDYEQYF
TGTGCCAGTAGTCTCGGGACAGACTACGAGCAGTACTTC
>TRBJ2-1|TRBV10-3|TRBD2|NA
CAIRGSGNDNEQFF
TGTGCCATCCGAGGTAGCGGGAACGACAATGAGCAGTTCTTC
>TRBJ2-3|TRBV5-1|TRBD2|NA
CASSRASGSTADTQYF
TGCGCCAGCAGCAGGGCTAGCGGGAGTACCGCAGATACGCAGTATTTT
>TRBJ1-2|TRBV5-1|TRBD1|NA
CASSLAPNGQGSYGYTF
TGCGCCAGCAGCTTGGCCCCTAATGGACAGGGTAGCTATGGCTACACCTTC
>TRBJ2-3|TRBV11-3|TRBD1|NA
CASSPGQGDTDTQYF
TGTGCCAGCAGCCCGGGACAGGGGGACACAGATACGCAGTATTTT
>TRBJ1-5|TRBV7-9|NA|NA
CASSSPYSNQPQHF
TGTGCCAGCAGCTCCCCTTATAGCAATCAGCCCCAGCATTTT
>TRBJ2-3|TRBV30|TRBD2|NA
CAWSVIAGAADTQYF
TGTGCCTGGAGTGTAATAGCGGGAGCCGCGGATACGCAGTATTTT
>TRBJ2-5|TRBV9|TRBD2|NA
CASSVEYVAGEETQYF
TGTGCCAGCAGCGTAGAATACGTAGCGGGAGAAGAGACCCAGTACTTC
>TRBJ1-1|TRBV5-4|NA|many
CASSFQYTGRAGAFF
TGTGCCAGCAGCTTCCAATACACAGGGAGGGCAGGGGCTTTCTTT
>TRBJ1-1|TRBV27|NA|once
CASSKGRRVELNTEAFF
TGTGCCAGCAGTAAAGGGCGGAGGGTTGAGTTGAACACTGAAGCTTTCTTT
>TRBJ2-7|TRBV28|TRBD1|NA
CASTLGQGDEQYF
TGTGCCAGCACCTTGGGACAGGGTGATGAGCAGTACTTC
>TRBJ2-7|TRBV10-3|NA|NA
CAISVRGEQYF
TGTGCCATCAGTGTTAGGGGCGAGCAGTACTTC
>TRBJ1-6|TRBV10-2|NA|once
CASRNPALGSSYNSPLHF
TGCGCCAGCAGGAACCCCGCCTTGGGCAGCTCCTATAATTCACCCCTCCACTTT
>TRBJ1-1|TRBV12-3/TRBV12-4|NA|NA
CASSLSREAFF
TGTGCCAGCAGTTTAAGCAGGGAAGCTTTCTTT
>TRBJ1-1|TRBV18|NA|NA
CASSRGRGKRNTEAFF
TGTGCCAGCTCACGTGGCAGGGGTAAGCGGAACACTGAAGCTTTCTTT
>TRBJ2-2|TRBV11-2|NA|NA
CASTPSGGGSFGELFF
TGTGCCAGCACCCCATCGGGAGGGGGCTCCTTCGGGGAGCTGTTTTTT
>TRBJ1-2|TRBV7-9|NA|NA
CASSPGPGGYTF
TGTGCCAGCAGTCCAGGGCCTGGTGGCTACACCTTC
>TRBJ1-2|TRBV3-1/TRBV3-2|NA|NA
CASSQDAGGYTF
TGTGCCAGCAGCCAAGACGCGGGAGGCTACACCTTC
>TRBJ1-1|TRBV7-9|TRBD1|NA
CASSQQGASDTEAFF
TGTGCCAGCAGCCAACAGGGGGCAAGTGACACTGAAGCTTTCTTT
>TRBJ1-2|TRBV6-5|NA|NA
CASSLEAPNNGYTF
TGTGCCAGCAGTCTGGAGGCCCCTAACAATGGCTACACCTTC
>TRBJ1-1|TRBV7-6|NA|NA
CASSLDRFSNTEAFF
TGTGCCAGCAGCCTCGACAGGTTTTCGAACACTGAAGCTTTCTTT
>TRBJ1-6|TRBV7-9|NA|NA
CASSLNSYNSPLHF
TGTGCCAGCAGCTTAAACAGCTATAATTCACCCCTCCACTTT
>TRBJ1-5|TRBV30|TRBD1|NA
CAWSSVRGTGGRSNQPQHF
TGTGCCTGGAGCTCTGTGCGGGGGACAGGGGGCCGAAGCAATCAGCCCCAGCATTTT
>TRBJ2-7|TRBV27|NA|once
CASSVAGSSYEQYF
TGTGCCAGCAGTGTGGCCGGGAGTTCCTACGAGCAGTACTTC
>TRBJ2-7|TRBV5-5|TRBD2|NA
CASSADASGAYEQYF
TGTGCCAGCAGCGCGGACGCTAGCGGGGCCTACGAGCAGTACTTC
>TRBJ2-3|TRBV7-3|NA|NA
CASSPGITTDTQYF
TGTGCCAGCAGCCCAGGGATTACCACAGATACGCAGTATTTT
>TRBJ1-2|TRBV5-6|NA|NA
CASSWYRAGGYGYTF
TGTGCCAGCAGCTGGTACAGGGCTGGGGGATATGGCTACACCTTC
>TRBJ2-3|TRBV3-1/TRBV3-2|NA|NA
CASSQEIRESGTDTQYF
TGTGCCAGCAGCCAAGAAATTAGGGAGTCGGGCACAGATACGCAGTATTTT
>TRBJ1-2|TRBV11-2|TRBD1|NA
CASSLGTGYGYTF
TGTGCCAGCAGCTTAGGGACAGGCTATGGCTACACCTTC
>TRBJ2-1|TRBV24-1|TRBD1|NA
CATSDPGQGAVEQFF
TGTGCCACCAGTGACCCGGGACAGGGGGCCGTTGAGCAGTTCTTC